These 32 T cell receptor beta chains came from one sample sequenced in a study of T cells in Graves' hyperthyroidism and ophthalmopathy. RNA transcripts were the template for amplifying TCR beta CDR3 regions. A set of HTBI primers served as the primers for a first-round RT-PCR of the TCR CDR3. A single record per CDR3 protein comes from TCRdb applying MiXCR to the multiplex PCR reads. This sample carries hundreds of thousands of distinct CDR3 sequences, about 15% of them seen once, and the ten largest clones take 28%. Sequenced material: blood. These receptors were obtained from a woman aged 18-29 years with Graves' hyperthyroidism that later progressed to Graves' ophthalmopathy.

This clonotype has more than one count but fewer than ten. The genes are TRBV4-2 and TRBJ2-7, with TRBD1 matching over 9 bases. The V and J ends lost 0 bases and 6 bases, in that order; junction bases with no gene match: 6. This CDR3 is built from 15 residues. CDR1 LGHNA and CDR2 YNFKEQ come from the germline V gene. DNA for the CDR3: TGTGCCAGCAGCCAAGAAAGGGGACAGGGTGTCGAGCAGTACTTC. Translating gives CASSQERGQGVEQYF.

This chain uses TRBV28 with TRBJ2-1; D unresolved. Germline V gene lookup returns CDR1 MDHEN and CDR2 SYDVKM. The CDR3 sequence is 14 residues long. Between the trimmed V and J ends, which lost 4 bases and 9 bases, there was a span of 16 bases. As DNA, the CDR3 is TGTGCCAGCAGTTCCCCCCAGGTTTCAAGTGAGCAGTTCTTC. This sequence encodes CASSSPQVSSEQFF.

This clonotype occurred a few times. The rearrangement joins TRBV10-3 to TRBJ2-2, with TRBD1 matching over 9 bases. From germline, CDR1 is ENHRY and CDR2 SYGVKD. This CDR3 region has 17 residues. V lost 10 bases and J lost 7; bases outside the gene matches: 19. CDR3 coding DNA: TGTGCCAGCACTCCCAGCAGGGGGACAGGGACGGTCGGGGAGCTGTTTTTT. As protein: CASTPSRGTGTVGELFF.

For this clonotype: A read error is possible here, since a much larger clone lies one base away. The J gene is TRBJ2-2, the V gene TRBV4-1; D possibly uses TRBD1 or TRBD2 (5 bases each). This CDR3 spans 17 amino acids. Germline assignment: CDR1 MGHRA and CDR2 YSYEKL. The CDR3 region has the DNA TGCGCCAGCAGCTCTCCCTCAGGGCCTTGGAACACCGGGGAGCTGTCTTTT. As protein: CASSSPSGPWNTGELSF.

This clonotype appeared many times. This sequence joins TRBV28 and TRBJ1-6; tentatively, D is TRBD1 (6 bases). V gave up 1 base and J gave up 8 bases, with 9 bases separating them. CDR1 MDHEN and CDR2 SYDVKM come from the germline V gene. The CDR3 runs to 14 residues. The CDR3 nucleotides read TGTGCCAGCAGTTTATACAGGGCCGATTCACCCCTCCACTTT. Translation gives CASSLYRADSPLHF.

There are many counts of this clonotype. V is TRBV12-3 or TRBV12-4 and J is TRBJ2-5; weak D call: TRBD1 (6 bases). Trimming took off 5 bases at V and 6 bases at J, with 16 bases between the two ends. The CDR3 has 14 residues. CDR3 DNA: TGTGCCAGCAGTACACGACAGGCGGACCAGACCCAGTACTTC. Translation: CASSTRQADQTQYF.

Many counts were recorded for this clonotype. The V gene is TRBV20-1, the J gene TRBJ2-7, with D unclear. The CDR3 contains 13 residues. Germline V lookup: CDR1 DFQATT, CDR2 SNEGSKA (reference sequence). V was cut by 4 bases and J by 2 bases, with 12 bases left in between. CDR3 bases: TGCAGTGCTACCACGGGCCTAACCTACGAGCAGTACTTC. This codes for CSATTGLTYEQYF.

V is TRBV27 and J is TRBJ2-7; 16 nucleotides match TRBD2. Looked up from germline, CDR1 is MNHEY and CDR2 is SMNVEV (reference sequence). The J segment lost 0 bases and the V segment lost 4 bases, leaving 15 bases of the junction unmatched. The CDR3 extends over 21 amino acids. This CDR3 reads CASSSRIGTSGRGSSSYEQYF. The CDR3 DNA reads TGTGCCAGCAGTTCAAGAATCGGGACTAGCGGGAGGGGAAGTAGCTCCTACGAGCAGTACTTC.

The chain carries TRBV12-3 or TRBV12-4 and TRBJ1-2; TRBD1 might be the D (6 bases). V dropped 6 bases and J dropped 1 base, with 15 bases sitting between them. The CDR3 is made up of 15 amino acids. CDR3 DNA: TGTGCCAGCAGCCGCGGACAGCAGCTTAACTATGGCTACACCTTC. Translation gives CASSRGQQLNYGYTF.

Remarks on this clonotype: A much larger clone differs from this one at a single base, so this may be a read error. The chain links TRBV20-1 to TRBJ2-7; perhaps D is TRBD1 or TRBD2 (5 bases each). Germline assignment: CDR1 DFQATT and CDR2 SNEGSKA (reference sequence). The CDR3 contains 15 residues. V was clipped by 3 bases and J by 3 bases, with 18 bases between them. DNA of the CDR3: TGCAGTGCTAGTGACGGGGCTAACGGCTTCTACGAGCAGTACTTC. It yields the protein CSASDGANGFYEQYF.

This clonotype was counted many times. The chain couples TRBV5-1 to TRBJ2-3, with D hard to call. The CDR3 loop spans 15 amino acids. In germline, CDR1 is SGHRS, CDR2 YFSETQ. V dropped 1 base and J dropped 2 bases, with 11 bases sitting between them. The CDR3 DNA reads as TGCGCCAGCAGCTTGAGTGTCAGTGACACAGATACGCAGTATTTT. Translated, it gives CASSLSVSDTDTQYF.

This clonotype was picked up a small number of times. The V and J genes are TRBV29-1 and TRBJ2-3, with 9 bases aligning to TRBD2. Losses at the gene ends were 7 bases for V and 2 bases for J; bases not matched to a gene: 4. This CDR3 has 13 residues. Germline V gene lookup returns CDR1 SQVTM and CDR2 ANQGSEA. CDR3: CSGSGRITDTQYF. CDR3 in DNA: TGCAGCGGCAGCGGGAGGATCACAGATACGCAGTATTTT.

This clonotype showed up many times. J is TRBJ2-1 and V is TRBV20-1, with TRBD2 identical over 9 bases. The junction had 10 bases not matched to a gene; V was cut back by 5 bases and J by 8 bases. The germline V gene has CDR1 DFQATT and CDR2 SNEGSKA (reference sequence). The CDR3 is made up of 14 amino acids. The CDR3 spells CSALRGGRVYEQFF. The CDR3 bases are TGCAGTGCTTTGCGGGGCGGGAGGGTCTATGAGCAGTTCTTC.

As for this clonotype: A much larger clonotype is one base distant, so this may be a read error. In nucleotides, the CDR3 is TGTGCCAGCAGCTCTCACGTTTGGACTCCCTCGGGGTTGGCGCAGTATTTT. This translates into CASSSHVWTPSGLAQYF. This chain links TRBV7-2 with TRBJ2-3; possibly TRBD2 for D (5 bases). V was trimmed by 4 bases and J by 10 bases, leaving 27 bases between them. This CDR3 comprises 17 residues. The V gene's germline CDR1 is SGHTA and CDR2 FQGNSA.

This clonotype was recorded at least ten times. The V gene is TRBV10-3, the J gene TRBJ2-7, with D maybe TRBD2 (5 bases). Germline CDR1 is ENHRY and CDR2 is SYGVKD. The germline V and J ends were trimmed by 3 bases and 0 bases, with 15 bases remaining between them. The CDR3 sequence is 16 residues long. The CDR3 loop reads CAISDPRTGSSYEQYF. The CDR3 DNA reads TGTGCCATCAGTGACCCTCGGACTGGGAGCTCCTACGAGCAGTACTTC.

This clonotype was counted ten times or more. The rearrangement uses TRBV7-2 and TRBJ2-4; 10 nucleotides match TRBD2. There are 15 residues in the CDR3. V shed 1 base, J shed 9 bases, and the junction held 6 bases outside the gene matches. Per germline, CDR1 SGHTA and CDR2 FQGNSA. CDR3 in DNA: TGTGCCAGCAGCTTAGGAGCGGGAGGGGGGATCATTCAGTACTTC. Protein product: CASSLGAGGGIIQYF.

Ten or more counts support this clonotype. The CDR3 is CASSGRQSNTEAFF. For the CDR3, the DNA is TGTGCCAGCAGTGGAAGACAGTCGAACACTGAAGCTTTCTTT. V gene TRBV2 combines with J gene TRBJ1-1, with TRBD1 as a possible D gene (5 bases). The CDR3 is 14 amino acids. V was trimmed by 4 bases and J by 1 base, leaving 10 bases between them. Germline V gene sequence: CDR1 SNHLY, CDR2 FYNNEI. Full variable domain (missing parts from reference TRBV2 and TRBJ1-1): EPEVTQTPSHQVTQMGQEVILRCVPISNHLYFYWYRQILGQKVEFLVSFYNNEISEKSEIFDDQFSVERPDGSNFTLKIRSTKLEDSAMYFCASSGRQSNTEAFFGQGTRLTVV.

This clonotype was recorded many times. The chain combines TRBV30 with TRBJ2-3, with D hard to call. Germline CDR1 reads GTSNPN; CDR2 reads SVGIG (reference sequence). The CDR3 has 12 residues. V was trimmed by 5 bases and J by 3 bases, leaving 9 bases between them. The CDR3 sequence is CAWGPMTDTQYF. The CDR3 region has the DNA TGTGCCTGGGGCCCCATGACAGATACGCAGTATTTT.

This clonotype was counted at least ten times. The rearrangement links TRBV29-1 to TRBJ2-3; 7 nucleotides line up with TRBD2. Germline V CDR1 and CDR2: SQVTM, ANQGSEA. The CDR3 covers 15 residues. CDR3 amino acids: CSHTDWREGTDTQYF. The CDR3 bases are TGCAGTCATACCGACTGGAGGGAGGGAACAGATACGCAGTATTTT.

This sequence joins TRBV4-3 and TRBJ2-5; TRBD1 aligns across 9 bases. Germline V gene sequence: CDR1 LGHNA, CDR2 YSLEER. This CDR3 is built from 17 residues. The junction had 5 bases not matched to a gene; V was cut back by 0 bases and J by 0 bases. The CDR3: CASSQEGTGRYQETQYF. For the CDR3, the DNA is TGCGCCAGCAGCCAAGAGGGGACAGGGCGGTACCAAGAGACCCAGTACTTC.

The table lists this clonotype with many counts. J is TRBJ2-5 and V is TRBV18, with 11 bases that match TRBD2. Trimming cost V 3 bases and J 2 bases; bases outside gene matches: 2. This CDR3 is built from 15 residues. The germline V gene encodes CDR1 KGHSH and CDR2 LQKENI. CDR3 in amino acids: CASSPGTSGQETQYF. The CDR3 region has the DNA TGTGCCAGCTCACCCGGGACTAGCGGACAAGAGACCCAGTACTTC.

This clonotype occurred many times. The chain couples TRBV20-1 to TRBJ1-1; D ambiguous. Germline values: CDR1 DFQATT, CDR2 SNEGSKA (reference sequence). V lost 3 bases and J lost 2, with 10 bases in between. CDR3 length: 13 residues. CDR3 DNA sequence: TGCAGTGCTAGTCGTACCTTTAACACTGAAGCTTTCTTT. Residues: CSASRTFNTEAFF.

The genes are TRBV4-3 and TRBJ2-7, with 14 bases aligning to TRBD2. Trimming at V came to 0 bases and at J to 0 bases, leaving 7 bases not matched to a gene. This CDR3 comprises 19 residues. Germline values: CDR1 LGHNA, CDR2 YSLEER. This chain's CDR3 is CASSQDYRLAGGNSYEQYF. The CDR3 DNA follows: TGCGCCAGCAGCCAAGATTACAGACTAGCGGGAGGGAACTCCTACGAGCAGTACTTC.

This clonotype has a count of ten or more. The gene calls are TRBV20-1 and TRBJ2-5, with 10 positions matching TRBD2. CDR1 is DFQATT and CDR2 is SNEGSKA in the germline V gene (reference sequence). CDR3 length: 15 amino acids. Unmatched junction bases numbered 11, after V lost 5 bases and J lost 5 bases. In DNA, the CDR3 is TGCAGTGCTGGAACTTTAGCGGGAGGTCGGGAGACCCAGTACTTC. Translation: CSAGTLAGGRETQYF.

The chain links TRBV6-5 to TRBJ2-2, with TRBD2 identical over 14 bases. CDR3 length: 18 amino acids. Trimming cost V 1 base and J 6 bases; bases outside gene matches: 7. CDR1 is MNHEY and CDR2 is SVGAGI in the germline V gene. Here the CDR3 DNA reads TGTGCCAGCAGTTACTACCCCGGGACTAGCGGGAGTTCCGGGGAGCTGTTTTTT. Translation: CASSYYPGTSGSSGELFF.

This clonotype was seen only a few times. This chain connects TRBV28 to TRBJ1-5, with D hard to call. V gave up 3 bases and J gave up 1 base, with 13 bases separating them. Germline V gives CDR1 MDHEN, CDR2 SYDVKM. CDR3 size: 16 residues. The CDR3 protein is CASSFDGVISNQPQHF. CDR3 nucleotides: TGTGCCAGCAGTTTTGATGGGGTTATCAGCAATCAGCCCCAGCATTTT.

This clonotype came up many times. This CDR3 is CSARDSGGRAKNIQYF. CDR3 DNA: TGCAGTGCTAGAGACTCCGGCGGGAGGGCCAAAAACATTCAGTACTTC. This chain joins TRBV20-1 and TRBJ2-4, with 8 bases lining up with TRBD2. The CDR3 consists of 16 residues. Losses at the gene ends were 0 bases for V and 1 base for J; bases not matched to a gene: 5. Germline-derived CDR1 and CDR2 are DFQATT and SNEGSKA (reference sequence).

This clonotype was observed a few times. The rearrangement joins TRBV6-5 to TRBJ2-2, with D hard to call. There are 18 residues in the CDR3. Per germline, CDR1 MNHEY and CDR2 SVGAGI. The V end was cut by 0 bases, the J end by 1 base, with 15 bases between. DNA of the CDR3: TGTGCCAGCAGTTACTCTCCCAGCCTGGCCGGGAACACCGGGGAGCTGTTTTTT. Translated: CASSYSPSLAGNTGELFF.

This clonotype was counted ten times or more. CDR3 sequence: CASSVSQGDETQYF. The CDR3 DNA is TGTGCCAGCAGTGTATCACAGGGGGACGAGACCCAGTACTTC. This chain uses TRBV6-1 with TRBJ2-5, with TRBD1 identical over 8 bases. V lost 4 bases and J lost 5; bases outside the gene matches: 6. Germline V lookup: CDR1 MNHNS, CDR2 SASEGT. The CDR3 consists of 14 residues.

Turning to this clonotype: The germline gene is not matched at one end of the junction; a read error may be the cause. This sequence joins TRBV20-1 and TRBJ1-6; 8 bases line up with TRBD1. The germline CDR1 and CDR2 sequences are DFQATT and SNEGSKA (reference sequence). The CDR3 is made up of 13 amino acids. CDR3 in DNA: TGCAGTGCGCAGACAGGGGTCAATTCACTCCTCCACTTT. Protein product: CSAQTGVNSLLHF.

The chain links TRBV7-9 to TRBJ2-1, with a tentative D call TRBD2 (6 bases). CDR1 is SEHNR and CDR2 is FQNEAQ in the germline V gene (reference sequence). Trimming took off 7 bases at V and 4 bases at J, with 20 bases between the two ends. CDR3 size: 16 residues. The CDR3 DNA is TGTGCCAGCACCCCCCGGGATAGCGGACCTTACAATGAGCAGTTCTTC. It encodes CASTPRDSGPYNEQFF.

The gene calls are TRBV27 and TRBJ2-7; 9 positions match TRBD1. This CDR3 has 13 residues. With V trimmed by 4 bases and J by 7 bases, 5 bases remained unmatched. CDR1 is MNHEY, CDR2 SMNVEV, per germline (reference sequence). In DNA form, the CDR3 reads TGTGCCAGCAGTTACAGGGGGCCGTGGGAGCAGTACTTC. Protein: CASSYRGPWEQYF.